This T cell receptor beta chain was sequenced during a study of Ad26.COV2.S vaccination and SARS-CoV-2 variants. Looking at the study overall: Donor was one of the participants in the Ad26.COV2.S arm of the COV1001 trial. Each vaccinee took Ad26.COV2.S intramuscularly, once or twice 56 days apart. General observations from the study: The study found higher spike-specific TCR breadth in vaccine than placebo recipients.

Some clones are missing from TCRdb's copy, which holds only in-frame ones; the method was immunoSEQ multiplex PCR. The sample has more than 350,000 clones; 90% are singletons. To note about this clone: Its specificity is not known.

The V end lost 0 bases, the J end lost 1 base, and 10 bases lay between the germline ends. Germline loops: CDR1 SGHVS, CDR2 FNYEAQ. There are 16 residues in the CDR3. Treatment noted: over 15 received Ad26.COV2.S at low or high dose, single or two shots; 5 received placebo; per-sample allocation not given. Collection of samples fell on day 63 after the first vaccine or placebo injection. This TCR was sampled from a person between 18 and 65 years old who received the Ad26.COV2.S COVID-19 vaccine or a placebo. The sample here was peripheral blood, taken in a trial of Ad26.COV2.S vaccine versus placebo. The chain recombines TRBV7-6 with TRBJ2-1, with D possibly TRBD2 on 6 matching bases. Here the CDR3 reads CASSLAVSGSYNEQFF. The CDR3, as DNA: TGTGCCAGCAGCTTAGCGGTTAGCGGTTCCTACAATGAGCAGTTCTTC.